Shown below are 29 T cell receptor beta chains from a single sample sequenced in a study of regulatory T cells in long-lasting Graves disease. Time point given: newly diagnosed GD, antithyroid drugs for less than 3 months. After RNA was extracted from PBMCs, the TCR library was made from it. Building the TCR beta libraries relied on iRepertoire HTBI primers, and CDR3 regions underwent Arm-PCR. TCRdb called the multiplex PCR reads again in MiXCR, with one record for every CDR3 protein. Among a few hundred thousand distinct CDR3 sequences listed, roughly 19% were seen once. The same sample was also used in a study of T cells in Graves' hyperthyroidism and ophthalmopathy.

The specimen comprised peripheral blood mononuclear cells (PBMCs), sampled at new diagnosis, from a patient treated with antithyroid drugs. These receptors came from a woman in her thirties with Graves disease.

This clonotype was seen at least ten times. The chain carries TRBV24-1 and TRBJ2-1, with a possible D match to TRBD2 (5 bases). V dropped 3 bases and J dropped 3 bases, with 17 bases sitting between them. Germline lookup yields CDR1 KGHDR and CDR2 SFDVKD. The CDR3 sequence is 17 residues long. CDR3 nucleotides: TGTGCCACCAGTGATGGACTCCACGCTAAAAACTACAATGAGCAGTTCTTC. Amino acid sequence: CATSDGLHAKNYNEQFF.

This sequence joins TRBV28 and TRBJ1-6; D not certain. Germline assignment: CDR1 MDHEN and CDR2 SYDVKM. The germline V and J ends were trimmed by 3 bases and 0 bases, with 9 bases remaining between them. The CDR3 consists of 16 residues. The CDR3 loop reads CASSFLQSSYNSPLHF. CDR3 DNA: TGTGCCAGCAGTTTTCTGCAGAGCTCCTATAATTCACCCCTCCACTTT. Together with reference TRBV28 and TRBJ1-6, the CDR3 gives the full variable domain: DVKVTQSSRYLVKRTGEKVFLECVQDMDHENMFWYRQDPGLGLRLIYFSYDVKMKEKGDIPEGYSVSREKKERFSLILESASTNQTSMYLCASSFLQSSYNSPLHFGNGTRLTVT.

This clonotype was detected many times. This chain joins TRBV24-1 and TRBJ2-3; perhaps TRBD1 as D (5 bases). The V gene lost 2 bases and the J gene lost 5 bases, with 13 bases spanning the gap. Germline V gives CDR1 KGHDR, CDR2 SFDVKD. The CDR3 runs 15 residues. Here the CDR3 reads CATSDSRRVGDTQYF. In nucleotides, the CDR3 is TGTGCCACCAGTGATTCTCGCAGGGTGGGAGATACGCAGTATTTT.

The chain carries TRBV28 and TRBJ2-5; 9 nucleotides align to TRBD2. Unmatched junction bases numbered 14, after V lost 6 bases and J lost 0 bases. This CDR3 contains 18 residues. CDR1 and CDR2 (germline): MDHEN, SYDVKM. DNA of the CDR3: TGTGCCAGCAGCCGGACCCCTCTGGCTAGCGGGAACCAAGAGACCCAGTACTTC. Its translation: CASSRTPLASGNQETQYF.

The chain couples TRBV28 to TRBJ1-2; weak D call: TRBD1 (5 bases). CDR3 length: 14 amino acids. With 2 bases removed from V and 4 bases from J, the gap between germline ends came to 11 bases. CDR1 and CDR2 from the germline V gene are MDHEN and SYDVKM. The CDR3 is CASSLGLQGYGYTF. CDR3 DNA: TGTGCCAGCAGTTTAGGCCTGCAGGGCTATGGCTACACCTTC.

This clonotype has ten or more counts. CDR3 DNA: TGTGCCAGCGCACAGGGAGGGAGTTACTATGGCTACACCTTC. It specifies CASAQGGSYYGYTF. The chain couples TRBV6-1 to TRBJ1-2; possible D gene TRBD1, 6 bases. V lost 8 bases and J 3 bases, leaving 16 bases between the germline ends. The CDR3 covers 14 residues. Germline CDR1 and CDR2: MNHNS and SASEGT.

This clonotype was seen at least ten times. The chain combines TRBV7-9 with TRBJ2-1, with TRBD2 matching 7 bases. Trimming removed 5 bases from V and 8 bases from J; junction bases left unmatched: 12. Per germline, CDR1 SEHNR and CDR2 FQNEAQ (reference sequence). This CDR3 is built from 15 residues. Written as DNA, the CDR3 is TGTGCCAGCAGCAAAGGGACTATAAATTCCGATGAGCAGTTCTTC. Amino acids: CASSKGTINSDEQFF.

This clonotype has ten or more counts. This chain joins TRBV7-2 and TRBJ1-3; D is perhaps TRBD1 (5 bases). V shed 2 bases and J shed 0 bases, with 11 bases lying between them. Germline CDR1 reads SGHTA; CDR2 reads FQGNSA. The CDR3 consists of 16 residues. CDR3 sequence reads: CASSLSGGTSGNTIYF. The CDR3 nucleotides read TGTGCCAGCAGCTTAAGCGGGGGAACCTCTGGAAACACCATATATTTT.

This clonotype was seen ten or more times. The V gene is TRBV3-1, the J gene TRBJ1-1; D is possibly TRBD1 (5 bases). The germline V gene has CDR1 LGHDT and CDR2 YNNKEL (reference sequence). The CDR3 length is 13 residues. V dropped 3 bases and J dropped 1 base, with 6 bases sitting between them. The CDR3 sequence: CASSQGPNTEAFF. In DNA form, the CDR3 reads TGTGCCAGCAGCCAGGGGCCGAACACTGAAGCTTTCTTT.

Ten or more counts support this clonotype. The chain employs TRBV20-1 and TRBJ2-1; D may be TRBD2 (6 bases). The CDR3 is made up of 13 amino acids. V was pared by 3 bases and J by 7 bases, with 13 bases between. Germline V lookup: CDR1 DFQATT, CDR2 SNEGSKA (reference sequence). CDR3 residues: CSARGGSRNEQFF. The CDR3 DNA sequence: TGCAGTGCTAGGGGGGGATCTCGGAATGAGCAGTTCTTC.

This clonotype appeared a few times. This rearrangement joins TRBV20-1 to TRBJ2-4; TRBD1 matches 8 bases. CDR3 size: 13 residues. V lost 6 bases and J lost 4; bases outside the gene matches: 5. Germline V gene lookup returns CDR1 DFQATT and CDR2 SNEGSKA (reference sequence). The CDR3 DNA reads as TGCAGTGCACCGGGACAGGCGAAAAACATTCAGTACTTC. Amino acids: CSAPGQAKNIQYF.

Concerning this clonotype: The junction departs from the called germline gene at one end, perhaps through a read error. V and J are TRBV20-1 and TRBJ2-4; D is unclear. Germline V CDR1 and CDR2: DFQATT, SNEGSKA (reference sequence). The CDR3 totals 14 residues. DNA of the CDR3: TGCAGTGCTTGTGACCGTTTAGCCAAAGACATTCAGTACTTC. Amino acid sequence: CSACDRLAKDIQYF.

There are many counts of this clonotype. This chain connects TRBV6-1 to TRBJ1-2; the D gene is possibly TRBD1 (6 bases). Germline lookup yields CDR1 MNHNS and CDR2 SASEGT. The CDR3 contains 15 residues. Deletions cut 2 bases from V and 4 bases from J, with 14 bases between. The CDR3 here is CASSELPTGIYGYTF. The CDR3 DNA reads TGTGCCAGCAGTGAACTCCCCACAGGGATCTATGGCTACACCTTC.

This clonotype was seen only a few times. This chain links TRBV12-5 with TRBJ1-5; 7 positions match TRBD1. The length of the CDR3 is 15 residues. With 2 bases clipped from V and 7 bases from J, the junction kept 8 bases outside the gene matches. CDR1 is LGHNT and CDR2 is FRNRAP in the germline V gene. CDR3 in DNA: TGTGCTAGTGGTTTGTCAGCGACAGGGCAGCAGCCCCAGCATTTT. Its protein product is CASGLSATGQQPQHF.

The sample holds many counts of this clonotype. The chain combines TRBV7-8 with TRBJ1-1; TRBD1 matches at 8 bases. From germline, CDR1 is SGHVS and CDR2 FQNEAQ. The CDR3 runs to 13 residues. With 5 bases clipped from V and 11 bases from J, the junction kept 10 bases outside the gene matches. The CDR3 sequence: CASSQRQGLKAFF. The CDR3 region has the DNA TGTGCCAGCAGCCAACGACAGGGGCTCAAGGCTTTCTTT.

This clonotype appeared many times. The J gene is TRBJ2-1, the V gene TRBV6-2 or TRBV6-3; tentatively, D is TRBD2 (7 bases). The CDR3 runs to 14 residues. V gave up 8 bases and J gave up 8 bases, with 19 bases separating them. Germline V lookup: CDR1 MNHEY, CDR2 SVGEGT. The CDR3 loop reads CASREGGGRYEQFF. CDR3 nucleotides: TGTGCCAGCCGTGAGGGGGGGGGCCGGTATGAGCAGTTCTTC.

The table lists this clonotype with many counts. The chain recombines TRBV27 with TRBJ1-2; D is ambiguous. Trimming left V 3 bases short and J 4 bases short, with 12 bases between. Germline V gene sequence: CDR1 MNHEY, CDR2 SMNVEV (reference sequence). The CDR3 spans 14 residues. The CDR3 is CASSFLGGFYGYTF. The CDR3 coding sequence is TGTGCCAGCAGTTTTCTGGGAGGGTTCTATGGCTACACCTTC.

This clonotype has a count of ten or more. The chain combines TRBV28 with TRBJ1-2, with D perhaps matching TRBD1 (6 bases). Per germline, CDR1 MDHEN and CDR2 SYDVKM. Trimming removed 10 bases at V and 0 bases at J, with 12 bases between. This CDR3 comprises 13 residues. The CDR3 DNA is TGTGCCACGGGTGGACAGCCTAACTATGGCTACACCTTC. Translated: CATGGQPNYGYTF.

This clonotype was counted many times. The chain is built from TRBV12-3 or TRBV12-4 and TRBJ1-1; no clear D. Deletions cut 2 bases from V and 2 bases from J, with 9 bases between. The CDR3 is 14 residues long. In DNA, the CDR3 is TGTGCCAGCAGTTTAAGACTGGGAAACACTGAAGCTTTCTTT. It yields the protein CASSLRLGNTEAFF.

This clonotype was detected ten times or more. V is TRBV20-1 and J is TRBJ1-2, with 8 bases that match TRBD1. V lost 4 bases, J lost 4 bases, and 5 bases stayed unmatched. Germline CDR1 and CDR2: DFQATT and SNEGSKA (reference sequence). The CDR3 length is 13 residues. The CDR3 is CSATGGGSYGYTF. CDR3 nucleotide sequence: TGCAGTGCTACAGGGGGCGGAAGCTATGGCTACACCTTC.

There are many counts of this clonotype. CDR3 sequence (DNA): TGTGCCAGCAGTTTAATTGGGAGCTCCTACAATGAGCAGTTCTTC. It encodes CASSLIGSSYNEQFF. The J gene is TRBJ2-1, the V gene TRBV27, with D possibly being TRBD2 (5 bases). The CDR3 sequence is 15 residues long. The V end was cut by 2 bases, the J end by 0 bases, with 8 bases between. The germline CDR1 and CDR2 sequences are MNHEY and SMNVEV (reference sequence).

To note about this clonotype: Likely a read error: the CDR3 ends without its conserved phenylalanine or tryptophan. CDR3 residues: CASSVFGTRNIIPDTQYS. The CDR3 nucleotides are TGTGCCAGCAGCGTCTTCGGGACCAGGAATATTATTCCAGATACCCAGTACTCC. The chain uses TRBV7-8 and TRBJ2-5; either TRBD1 or TRBD2 may fit D (5 bases each). This CDR3 is 18 amino acids long. V lost 5 bases and J lost 8, with 30 bases in between. Looked up from germline, CDR1 is SGHVS and CDR2 is FQNEAQ.

This clonotype was observed at least ten times. The chain has TRBV19 and TRBJ1-1; D gene ambiguous. With 11 bases removed from V and 3 bases from J, the gap between germline ends came to 13 bases. Per the germline V gene, CDR1 is LNHDA and CDR2 is SQIVND (reference sequence). This CDR3 comprises 12 residues. In DNA, the CDR3 is TGTGCCTGCCGGGGTGGGTACACTGAAGCTTTCTTT. Its translation is CACRGGYTEAFF.

This clonotype has ten or more counts. V gene TRBV4-1 combines with J gene TRBJ1-2; 7 positions agree with TRBD1. In germline, CDR1 is MGHRA, CDR2 YSYEKL. This CDR3 region has 16 residues. The J segment lost 1 base and the V segment lost 1 base, leaving 6 bases of the junction unmatched. CDR3 coding DNA: TGCGCCAGCAGCCAAGGACTACAGGGGAATAACTATGGCTACACCTTC. Its protein is CASSQGLQGNNYGYTF.

This clonotype was seen ten or more times. This chain connects TRBV7-9 to TRBJ1-1; 7 bases fit TRBD1. V was clipped by 5 bases and J by 6 bases; unmatched bases: 9. CDR3 length: 14 amino acids. Germline loops: CDR1 SEHNR, CDR2 FQNEAQ (reference sequence). CDR3 in amino acids: CASSHRQGFSEAFF. Here the CDR3 DNA reads TGTGCCAGCAGCCATAGACAGGGATTCTCTGAAGCTTTCTTT.

This clonotype was seen repeatedly, ten times or more. V and J are TRBV29-1 and TRBJ2-7; 7 positions agree with TRBD1. This CDR3 has 12 amino acids. With V trimmed by 5 bases and J by 3 bases, 4 bases remained unmatched. Germline values: CDR1 SQVTM, CDR2 ANQGSEA. The CDR3 loop reads CSVRTGVYEQYF. CDR3 DNA: TGCAGCGTTCGGACAGGAGTCTACGAGCAGTACTTC.

The table lists this clonotype with many counts. The chain is built from TRBV20-1 and TRBJ2-3, with D hard to call. There are 15 residues in the CDR3. Germline assignment: CDR1 DFQATT and CDR2 SNEGSKA (reference sequence). Trimming cost V 0 bases and J 0 bases, with 10 bases left between them. The CDR3 coding sequence is TGCAGTGCTAGAGATTTGAGGTCGAGCACAGATACGCAGTATTTT. Its protein product is CSARDLRSSTDTQYF.

This clonotype was recorded at least ten times. The junction departs from germline at one end; a sequencing error may be responsible. The chain joins TRBV5-1 to TRBJ1-2; the D is unclear. CDR3 length: 14 amino acids. The germline V gene encodes CDR1 SGHRS and CDR2 YFSETQ. Here the CDR3 reads CASSLGDGSYGYTF. The DNA for the CDR3 is TGTGCCAGCAGCTTGGGAGACGGCAGCTATGGCTACACCTTC.

The rearrangement links TRBV5-1 to TRBJ2-7, with TRBD2 matching 10 bases. CDR1 is SGHRS and CDR2 is YFSETQ in the germline V gene. V lost 3 bases, J lost 2 bases, and 5 bases stayed unmatched. The CDR3 consists of 15 residues. The DNA of the CDR3 is TGCGCCAGCAGCTCCGGACTAGCGGAACCCTACGAGCAGTACTTC. Its translation is CASSSGLAEPYEQYF.